Sequencing of this T cell receptor beta chain was carried out in a study of cytomegalovirus exposure and HLA in healthy donors (TCRdb year 2017). About the investigation overall: An earlier analysis of more than 550 of the donors reported 250 to 300 Gb of sequence data and about 120 million unique TCR beta sequences obtained from roughly 170 million T cells. Across about 370 genotyped donors of the cohort, an average of about 240,000 unique TCR beta nucleotide sequences per donor were sequenced, and approximately 17% of those sequences were non-productive. HLA typing covered class I and class II loci at four-digit resolution. Every discovery cohort repertoire had been produced on one sequencing platform. Besides the first cohort of roughly 700 subjects, a separate validation cohort made up of over a hundred different subjects was used. The study combined high-throughput TCR immunosequencing, statistical association of individual TCRs with disease status, and machine learning to predict cytomegalovirus infection status. Because of strong linkage in the cohort, roughly five DR-DQ haplotypes were treated as single units for association and clustering. Genome-wide SNP genotypes for about 65% of the 666 donors were used in a later genetic analysis, which treated that subset as a discovery cohort. An earlier analysis of nearly 600 of the donors applied high-throughput TCR beta sequencing to assess whether each TCR beta V gene segment acted as functional or pseudogenic. Rather than drawing on any new phenotypic data, the later analysis identified candidate immune exposures from TCR beta sequences and the way those sequences occurred across donors. Approximately 310 gigabases of sequencing data and 80 million or so unique TCR sequences were included in an early release covering under 650 HLA-typed donors. Of the roughly 400 genotyped donors, 81% fell in the genetic ancestry cluster associated with self-reported Caucasian donors. The study profiled the T cell repertoires of hundreds of subjects by immunosequencing and related them to cytomegalovirus serostatus. In a later analysis, previously published TCR beta repertoires from about 670 donors were re-analyzed and high-resolution HLA genotyping was added so that TCR occurrence patterns could be studied. Donor age, sex, ethnicity and CMV serostatus were compiled together with the repertoire data. Typing coverage varied by locus: roughly 629-630 donors for A, B, C, DRB1 and DQB1; approximately 500 for DQA1; 606 for DPA1; approximately 470 for DPB1. The study aimed to test whether cataloging public T cell receptors could reveal signatures of past pathogen exposure.

Taken from cysteine to phenylalanine, the CDR3 has 14 residues. Just the 42-base CDR3 DNA is kept, in frame starting at base 1. In the germline V gene, CDR1 corresponds to SGHAT and CDR2 to FQNNGV. V and J lose 5 bases and 0 bases, and a span of 10 bases separates them. The cohort was made up of about 670 healthy bone marrow donors. All cohort members were sampled while nominally healthy, although unrecorded immune exposures were likely present. The donor tested CMV seropositive and was one of the 289 seropositive cohort members. Every donor gave a peripheral blood sample, and the peripheral blood mononuclear cells from that sample were used for TCR beta sequencing. The Qiagen DNeasy Blood Extraction Kit was used to extract genomic DNA from the blood cell samples. What the research found in general, with its limitations: Immune exposure information for the cohort was limited to CMV serostatus. An association between a missense DCLRE1C variant and V-gene and J-gene trimming of TCR beta chains was found in a later genetic analysis and replicated in an independent cohort. Compared with the approximately 600-donor mean, donors in an Asian-associated ancestry cluster had fewer N-insertions in productive TCRs, according to a later genetic analysis. An earlier analysis of some 590 of the donors showed that most TCR beta V segments appeared in productive rearrangements either about 87% or about 30% of the time, which broadly matched IMGT annotations. Three of the identified cytomegalovirus-associated TCR beta chains were confirmed in vitro to be specific for cytomegalovirus antigens. Only TCR beta chains were sequenced in this cohort, and the absence of alpha or paired-chain data limited detectable features. A group of highly shared sequence variants was considered likely to be a technical artifact of the sequencing pipeline. The presence/absence analyses assumed that sequencing depth was roughly uniform across donors, and that assumption may not be true. Because HLA typing was missing for some donors at each locus, association tests included only the typed subset. The 87-base-pair reads could not distinguish some IMGT-functional V segments, including TRBV6-2 and TRBV6-3, so those segments were excluded. Specific HLA alleles were associated with roughly 17,000 TCR beta sequences at a false discovery rate of 0.05 in a later analysis. Compared with equally common non-associated chains, HLA-associated TCR beta chains in a later analysis were more clonally expanded and had lower generation probabilities. According to a later analysis, parvovirus B19, influenza, CMV and Epstein-Barr virus appeared linked to several top co-occurrence clusters. It was suggested by the authors that the approach could potentially be generalized to other disease states and immunological phenotypes. The study listed 164 TCR beta chains as associated with cytomegalovirus. Across donors, most TCR sequences were observed very rarely, whereas some public TCRs were present in many individuals. A later analysis found that most CMV-associated TCR beta chains appeared HLA-restricted, with HLA associations seemingly driven largely by CMV exposure. A further reported finding was that TCR beta sequences accurately predicted the HLA-A and HLA-B alleles for most subjects in the first cohort. According to a later analysis, TCR association rates differed among HLA loci, with DRB1 alleles showing the most associated TCRs and HLA-C alleles showing the fewest. Cytomegalovirus status was reported to be diagnosed by the classifier with high specificity and sensitivity in both the original and validation cohorts. Because counts were too low, more than 15 rarely observed V segments, including chromosome 9 orphons, were left out of the earlier analysis of approximately 580 of the donors. Assigning TCR associations to individual alleles was difficult when HLA alleles, especially DR and DQ, strongly co-occurred. Linkage disequilibrium might explain the correlated functional status among segregating V segments, but an unknown experimental factor could not be excluded.

The protocol used for the library was the immunoSEQ multiplex PCR assay. A mixture of 60 forward primers for TCR Vbeta segments and 13 reverse primers for TCR Jbeta segments was used in the multiplex PCR. Amplification of the CDR3 region of rearranged TCR beta genes was performed with a multiplex PCR assay on genomic DNA. Amplified TCR beta libraries were sequenced as 87-base-pair reads on the Illumina HiSeq System. In the original analysis: A later analysis tallied roughly 76 million unique TCR beta chains across the 700 or so repertoires, and about 12 million of those chains were shared by two or more donors. Raw reads were error-corrected and collapsed into unique sequences with a nearest-neighbor algorithm that merged closely related sequences to remove PCR and sequencing errors. Alignment of CDR3 sequences to IMGT reference sequences was used to assign V, D and J gene segments. For a sequence to be retained, a match of at least six nucleotides was required to both a V gene segment and a J gene segment. Rearrangements were classified as productive when the CDR3 lacked stop codons and remained in frame with V and J, and all other rearrangements were classified as non-productive. CDR3 was defined according to IMGT convention as the region running from the second conserved V-encoded cysteine to the conserved J-encoded phenylalanine. The earlier analysis of about 560 of the donors excluded any sequence lacking an unambiguous match to a single V gene segment. In an earlier analysis of about 590 of the donors, a V segment was called functional when productive rearrangements were above 56.7%, and segregating when the standard deviation between donors exceeded 5%. A statistical classification framework was built for diagnosing cytomegalovirus status from the catalog of TCR beta chain sequences. A later analysis assigned V and J genes by comparing TCR nucleotide sequences with IMGT/GENE-DB human TR gene sequences. Using the TCRdist pipeline, a later analysis assigned CDR3 sequences along with most-parsimonious VDJ recombination scenarios. In a later analysis, every TCR beta chain was defined by the combination of its CDR3 amino acid sequence and its V-gene family, and reads without a unique V-gene family were dropped. As a way to deal with suspected cross-contamination and a sequencing artifact, a later analysis dropped 450 to 700 nucleotide sequences that were highly shared and had low generation probability. For each public chain, a later analysis derived a clonal expansion index from normalized ranks of inferred template counts within each repertoire. A later analysis computed generation probabilities with a VDJ recombination model fitted to out-of-frame rearrangements, and checked the results against IGoR. A later analysis scored TCR-TCR, TCR-HLA and TCR-CMV co-occurrence with hypergeometric tests, applying a repertoire-size bias correction to TCR pairs. In a later analysis, false discovery rates were estimated by permuting HLA or CMV assignments 20 times. In a later analysis, co-occurring TCRs were grouped using DBSCAN, and TCRdist sequence similarity was added for clustering within HLA-allele-positive subsets. Repertoires with fewer than 30,000 or more than 120,000 public chains were left out of co-occurrence clustering, as were roughly five repertoires with anomalous nucleotide sharing. Here the immuneACCESS table is served through TCRdb, limited to in-frame sequences with V and J called. Missing clones are a known gap in these copies; in checked studies unresolved V genes cover under half, and the rest lacks a known reason. From that table come the V and J calls and clone size; the DNA was used to work out D and trimming. The sample data list under 200,000 clones, and around four fifths of these were observed just once. The top ten hold around 7% of the sample.

A note on this clone: The antigen it binds to is not known. No base quality values were provided; no much bigger clone lies one nucleotide off.

The sequence links TRBV11-2 to TRBJ1-1, and possibly TRBD1, on 5 matching bases. The TCR originated in a male donor in good health and CMV-seropositive. Sequenced input: PBMCs. The sequenced DNA: TGTGCCAGCAGCCCCTCGGGGGTGAACACTGAAGCTTTCTTT. This translates into CASSPSGVNTEAFF.